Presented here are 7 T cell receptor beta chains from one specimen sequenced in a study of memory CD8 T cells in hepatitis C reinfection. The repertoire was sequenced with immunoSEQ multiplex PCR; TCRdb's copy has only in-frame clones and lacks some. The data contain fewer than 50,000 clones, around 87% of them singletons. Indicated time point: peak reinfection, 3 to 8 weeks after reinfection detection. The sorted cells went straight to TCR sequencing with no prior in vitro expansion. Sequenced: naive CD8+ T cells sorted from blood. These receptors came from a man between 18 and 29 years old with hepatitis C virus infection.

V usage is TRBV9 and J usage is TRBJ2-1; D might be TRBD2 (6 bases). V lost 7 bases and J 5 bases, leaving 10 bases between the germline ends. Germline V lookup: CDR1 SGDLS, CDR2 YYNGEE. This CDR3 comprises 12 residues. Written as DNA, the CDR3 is TGTGCCAGCTCAATAGCGGACAATGAGCAGTTCTTC. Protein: CASSIADNEQFF.

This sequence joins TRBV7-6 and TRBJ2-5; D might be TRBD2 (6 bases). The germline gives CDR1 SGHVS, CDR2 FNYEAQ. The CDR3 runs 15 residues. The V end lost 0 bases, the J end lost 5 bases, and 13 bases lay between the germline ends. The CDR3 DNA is TGTGCCAGCAGCTTAGCCGGGTCTCGGGGGGAGACCCAGTACTTC. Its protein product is CASSLAGSRGETQYF.

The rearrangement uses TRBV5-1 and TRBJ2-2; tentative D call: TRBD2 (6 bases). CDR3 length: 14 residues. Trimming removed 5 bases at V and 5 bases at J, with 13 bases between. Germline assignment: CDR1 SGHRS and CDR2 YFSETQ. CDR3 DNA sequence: TGCGCCAGCAGAGGAGGGATTGGGACCGGGGAGCTGTTTTTT. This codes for CASRGGIGTGELFF.

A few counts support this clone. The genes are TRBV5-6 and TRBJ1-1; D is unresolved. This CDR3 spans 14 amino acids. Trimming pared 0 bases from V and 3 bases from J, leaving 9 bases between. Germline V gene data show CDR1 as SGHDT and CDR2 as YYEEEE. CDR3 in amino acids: CASSLGREDTEAFF. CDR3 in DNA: TGTGCCAGCAGCTTGGGGCGGGAGGACACTGAAGCTTTCTTT.

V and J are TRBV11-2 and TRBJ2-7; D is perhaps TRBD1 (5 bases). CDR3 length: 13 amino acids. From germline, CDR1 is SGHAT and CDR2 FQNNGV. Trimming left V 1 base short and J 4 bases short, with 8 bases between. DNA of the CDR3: TGTGCCAGCAGCTTAGTGACAGAGTACGAGCAGTACTTC. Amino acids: CASSLVTEYEQYF.

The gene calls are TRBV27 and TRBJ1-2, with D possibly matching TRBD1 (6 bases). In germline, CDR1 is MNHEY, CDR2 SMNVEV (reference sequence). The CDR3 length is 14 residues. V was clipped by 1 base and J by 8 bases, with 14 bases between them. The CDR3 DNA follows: TGTGCCAGCAGTTTATTAACAGGGAAGGACGGCTACACCTTC. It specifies CASSLLTGKDGYTF.

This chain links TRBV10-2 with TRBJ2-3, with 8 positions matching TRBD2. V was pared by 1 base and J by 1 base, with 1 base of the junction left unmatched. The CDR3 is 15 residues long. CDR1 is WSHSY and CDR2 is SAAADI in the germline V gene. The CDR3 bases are TGCGCCAGCAGTGAGTGGCGGGGGGGCACAGATACGCAGTATTTT. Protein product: CASSEWRGGTDTQYF.